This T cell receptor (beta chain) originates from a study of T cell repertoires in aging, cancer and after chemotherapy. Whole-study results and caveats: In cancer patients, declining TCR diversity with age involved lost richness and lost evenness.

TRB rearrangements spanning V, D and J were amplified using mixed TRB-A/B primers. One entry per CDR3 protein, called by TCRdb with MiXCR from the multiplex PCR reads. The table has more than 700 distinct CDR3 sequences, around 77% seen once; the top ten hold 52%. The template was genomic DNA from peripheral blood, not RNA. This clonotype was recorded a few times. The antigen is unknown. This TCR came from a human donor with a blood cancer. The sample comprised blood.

The CDR3 loop is CASRGAGADTDTQYF. Here the CDR3 DNA reads TGTGCCAGCAGGGGGGCGGGGGCCGACACAGATACGCAGTATTTT. The rearrangement joins TRBV6-5 to TRBJ2-3; D may be TRBD2 (7 bases). The CDR3 loop spans 15 amino acids. Germline lookup yields CDR1 MNHEY and CDR2 SVGAGI. V was shortened by 6 bases and J by 2 bases, with 15 bases between the two germline ends.